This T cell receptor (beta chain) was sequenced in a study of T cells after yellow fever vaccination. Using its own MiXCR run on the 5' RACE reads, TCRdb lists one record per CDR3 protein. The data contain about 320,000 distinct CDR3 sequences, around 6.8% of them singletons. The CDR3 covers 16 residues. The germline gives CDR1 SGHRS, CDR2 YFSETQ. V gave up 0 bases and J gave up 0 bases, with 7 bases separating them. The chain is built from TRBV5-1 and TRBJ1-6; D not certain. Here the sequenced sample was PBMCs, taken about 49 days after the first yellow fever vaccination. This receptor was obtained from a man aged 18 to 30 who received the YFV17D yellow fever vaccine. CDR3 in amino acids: CASSLVQASYNSPLHF. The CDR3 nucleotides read TGCGCCAGCAGCTTGGTTCAGGCCTCCTATAATTCACCCCTCCACTTT. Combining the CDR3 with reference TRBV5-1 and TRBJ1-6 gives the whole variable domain KAGVTQTPRYLIKTRGQQVTLSCSPISGHRSVSWYQQTPGQGLQFLFEYFSETQRNKGNFPGRFSGRQFSNSRSEMNVSTLELGDSALYLCASSLVQASYNSPLHFGNGTRLTVT.